Sequencing of this T cell receptor beta chain was carried out in a study of T cells in Graves' hyperthyroidism and ophthalmopathy. Study-wide points: Clonotypes that were expanded in thyroid above 0.001 mostly appeared in blood too.

As concerns this clonotype: Its specificity is unknown. Relative to the germline gene, one junction end is altered; a read error may explain this.

RNA transcripts were the template for amplifying TCR beta CDR3 regions. Carried out on the TCR CDR3, a first-round RT-PCR used the HTBI primer set. TCRdb reprocessed the multiplex PCR reads with MiXCR, giving one entry per CDR3 protein. The sample contains 480,000 or so distinct CDR3 sequences, 35% to 50% of which appear only once. There are 15 residues in the CDR3. CDR1 is SQVTM, CDR2 ANQGSEA, per germline. The sample taken for sequencing was peripheral blood or thyroid tissue (not recorded which). The chain couples TRBV29-1 to TRBJ2-7, with TRBD1 identical over 8 bases. The origin of this receptor is an adult woman with Graves' disease, either hyperthyroidism or ophthalmopathy (not recorded which). This CDR3 is CAWSDSRQGALEQYF. In nucleotides, the CDR3 is TGTGCCTGGAGTGATTCCAGGCAGGGGGCGTTGGAGCAGTACTTC.